What follows are 30 T cell receptor beta chains derived from one specimen sequenced in a study of OX40 agonist ivuxolimab in advanced cancers. The library was built by means of the immunoSEQ multiplex PCR assay. TCRdb's version of the immuneACCESS table is confined to in-frame rearrangements and falls short of the full clone set. An unresolved V gene accounts for under half of the shortfall where checked; the remainder is of unknown origin. A total of tens of thousands of clones appear in this sample, about 91% of them only once. Around 2.5% of the sample belongs to the ten largest clones. Sample: CD4+ or CD8+ T cells sorted from blood, taken in a trial of the OX40 agonist ivuxolimab. These receptors originate from an adult with an advanced solid tumor such as melanoma, head and neck, liver or kidney cancer.

This clone is a singleton in its sample. This chain links TRBV11-2 with TRBJ2-7; D is unresolved. The V gene's germline CDR1 is SGHAT and CDR2 FQNNGV. Trimming removed 1 base at V and 2 bases at J, with 9 bases between. The CDR3 extends over 14 amino acids. The CDR3 loop reads CASSLGSMTYEQYF. CDR3 nucleotides: TGTGCCAGCAGCTTAGGCTCAATGACCTACGAGCAGTACTTC. Filled out from reference TRBV11-2 and TRBJ2-7, the complete variable domain reads EAGVAQSPRYKIIEKRQSVAFWCNPISGHATLYWYQQILGQGPKLLIQFQNNGVVDDSQLPKDRFSAERLKGVDSTLKIQPAKLEDSAVYLCASSLGSMTYEQYFGPGTRLTVT.

V gene TRBV5-1 combines with J gene TRBJ2-1, with TRBD2 matching 14 bases. The CDR3 contains 15 residues. Looked up from germline, CDR1 is SGHRS and CDR2 is YFSETQ. V trimming: 4 bases; J trimming: 9 bases; junction bases outside the gene matches: 6. CDR3 nucleotide sequence: TGCGCCAGCAGCCCGACGGGACTAGCGGGAGCTGAGCAGTTCTTC. Residues: CASSPTGLAGAEQFF. The variable domain in full, with the rest retrieved from reference TRBV5-1 and TRBJ2-1, is KAGVTQTPRYLIKTRGQQVTLSCSPISGHRSVSWYQQTPGQGLQFLFEYFSETQRNKGNFPGRFSGRQFSNSRSEMNVSTLELGDSALYLCASSPTGLAGAEQFFGPGTRLTVL.

This clone was counted only a few times. The V call is TRBV5-1, the J call TRBJ2-2; D may correspond to TRBD1 or TRBD2 (6 bases each). V gave up 5 bases and J gave up 0 bases, with 20 bases separating them. This CDR3 is built from 18 residues. Germline V gene sequence: CDR1 SGHRS, CDR2 YFSETQ. The CDR3 DNA follows: TGCGCCAGCAGTACTTATCTCGGGGGCTTAACGAACACCGGGGAGCTGTTTTTT. Its protein product is CASSTYLGGLTNTGELFF. Full variable domain (outside the CDR3, taken from reference TRBV5-1 and TRBJ2-2): KAGVTQTPRYLIKTRGQQVTLSCSPISGHRSVSWYQQTPGQGLQFLFEYFSETQRNKGNFPGRFSGRQFSNSRSEMNVSTLELGDSALYLCASSTYLGGLTNTGELFFGEGSRLTVL.

This clone was found once. The chain links TRBV19 to TRBJ1-4; D is uncertain. CDR1 LNHDA and CDR2 SQIVND come from the germline V gene (reference sequence). Between the trimmed V and J ends, which lost 8 bases and 0 bases, there was a span of 10 bases. The CDR3 runs 14 residues. The CDR3: CASAALATNEKLFF. CDR3 in DNA: TGTGCCAGTGCTGCTTTGGCAACTAATGAAAAACTGTTTTTT.

The chain is built from TRBV19 and TRBJ2-2; no clear D gene. The CDR3 runs 13 residues. The germline V gene encodes CDR1 LNHDA and CDR2 SQIVND (reference sequence). V dropped 6 bases and J dropped 6 bases, with 11 bases sitting between them. CDR3 nucleotide sequence: TGTGCCAGTAGCTTAGACGTCCCCGGGGAGCTGTTTTTT. This sequence encodes CASSLDVPGELFF.

J is TRBJ2-7 and V is TRBV6-6; 7 positions agree with TRBD1. V was clipped by 6 bases and J by 3 bases; unmatched bases: 14. CDR1 is MNHNY and CDR2 is SVGAGI in the germline V gene (reference sequence). CDR3 length: 16 residues. The DNA for the CDR3 is TGTGCCAGCAGAAACCCAAATCCGGGACAGAGCTACGAGCAGTACTTC. This gives the protein CASRNPNPGQSYEQYF.

V usage is TRBV28 and J usage is TRBJ1-2; 8 positions match TRBD1. CDR3 size: 14 residues. Germline V gene data show CDR1 as MDHEN and CDR2 as SYDVKM. The ends lost 5 bases at V and 4 bases at J; junction bases unmatched: 6. The CDR3, as DNA: TGTGCCAGCAGTCCGGGACAGGCGCCCTATGGCTACACCTTC. As protein: CASSPGQAPYGYTF.

The chain employs TRBV7-2 and TRBJ1-3; 10 positions match TRBD1. The CDR3 extends over 17 amino acids. Trimming removed 0 bases from V and 7 bases from J; junction bases left unmatched: 9. CDR1 SGHTA and CDR2 FQGNSA come from the germline V gene. CDR3 region: CASSLAWDRGRGNTIYF. In DNA form, the CDR3 reads TGTGCCAGCAGCTTAGCGTGGGACAGGGGAAGAGGGAACACCATATATTTT.

The chain joins TRBV19 to TRBJ1-1; maybe TRBD1 (6 bases). Germline assignment: CDR1 LNHDA and CDR2 SQIVND (reference sequence). The CDR3 is made up of 14 amino acids. V shed 6 bases and J shed 4 bases, with 15 bases lying between them. CDR3 DNA: TGTGCCAGTAGAATCAGGGGTAGTGGCACTGAAGCTTTCTTT. Translation: CASRIRGSGTEAFF. Using reference TRBV19 and TRBJ1-1 for the parts outside the CDR3, the full variable domain is DGGITQSPKYLFRKEGQNVTLSCEQNLNHDAMYWYRQDPGQGLRLIYYSQIVNDFQKGDIAEGYSVSREKKESFPLTVTSAQKNPTAFYLCASRIRGSGTEAFFGQGTRLTVV.

The sample holds one count of this clone. The chain is built from TRBV10-3 and TRBJ2-3; 10 bases align to TRBD2. With V trimmed by 8 bases and J by 1 base, 18 bases remained unmatched. Germline-derived CDR1 and CDR2 are ENHRY and SYGVKD. The CDR3 is 19 amino acids. CDR3 amino acids: CAIRGGAGGGELGTDTQYF. In nucleotides, the CDR3 is TGTGCCATCCGAGGCGGAGCGGGAGGGGGGGAGCTTGGCACAGATACGCAGTATTTT.

The chain employs TRBV9 and TRBJ2-1; D is uncertain. CDR3 size: 13 residues. CDR1 is SGDLS and CDR2 is YYNGEE in the germline V gene. Deletions cut 0 bases from V and 6 bases from J, with 7 bases between. The CDR3 loop reads CASSVGSVNEQFF. In nucleotides, the CDR3 is TGTGCCAGCAGCGTAGGAAGTGTCAATGAGCAGTTCTTC.

This rearrangement joins TRBV28 to TRBJ1-1; no firm D call. With 6 bases removed from V and 4 bases from J, the gap between germline ends came to 9 bases. The CDR3 has 12 residues. Germline CDR1 is MDHEN and CDR2 is SYDVKM. CDR3 sequence reads: CASSLTFTEAFF. In DNA, the CDR3 is TGTGCCAGCAGCCTCACCTTCACTGAAGCTTTCTTT.

The CDR3 is CASSAPSGPSTDTQYF. Written as DNA, the CDR3 is TGTGCCAGCAGTGCACCTAGCGGACCTAGCACAGATACGCAGTATTTT. V and J are TRBV28 and TRBJ2-3; TRBD2 matches 7 bases. The CDR3 is made up of 16 amino acids. Germline CDR1 is MDHEN and CDR2 is SYDVKM. V shed 5 bases and J 0 bases; nucleotides not matched to a gene: 8.

The chain uses TRBV10-3 and TRBJ1-4; the D gene is possibly TRBD1 (5 bases). The CDR3 extends over 15 amino acids. The V gene's germline CDR1 is ENHRY and CDR2 SYGVKD. V was shortened by 4 bases and J by 0 bases, with 9 bases between the two germline ends. CDR3 sequence (DNA): TGTGCCATCAGTGCGGGGGGGACAACTAATGAAAAACTGTTTTTT. Protein: CAISAGGTTNEKLFF.

J is TRBJ1-2 and V is TRBV19, with D possibly TRBD1 on 5 matching bases. Germline V lookup: CDR1 LNHDA, CDR2 SQIVND (reference sequence). V shed 5 bases and J shed 5 bases, with 18 bases lying between them. The CDR3 is 15 residues long. The CDR3 here is CASSDPGRTLYGYTF. Written as DNA, the CDR3 is TGTGCCAGTAGTGATCCGGGACGGACATTATATGGCTACACCTTC.

The rearrangement links TRBV5-4 to TRBJ1-2, with 8 nucleotides matching TRBD1. CDR1 and CDR2 from the germline V gene are SGHNT and YYREEE (reference sequence). The CDR3 has 13 residues. Trimming took 4 bases from V and 8 from J; bases not matched to a gene: 7. The CDR3 spells CASSQDRGSGYTF. As DNA, the CDR3 is TGTGCCAGCAGCCAAGACAGGGGTTCCGGCTACACCTTC.

The J gene is TRBJ2-1, the V gene TRBV28; D not resolved. V dropped 3 bases and J dropped 8 bases, with 14 bases sitting between them. The CDR3 sequence is 14 residues long. Germline V gene sequence: CDR1 MDHEN, CDR2 SYDVKM. The CDR3 sequence: CASSFRVRFDEQFF. As DNA, the CDR3 is TGTGCCAGCAGTTTCCGTGTAAGATTTGATGAGCAGTTCTTC. Supplemented by reference TRBV28 and TRBJ2-1, the full variable domain reads DVKVTQSSRYLVKRTGEKVFLECVQDMDHENMFWYRQDPGLGLRLIYFSYDVKMKEKGDIPEGYSVSREKKERFSLILESASTNQTSMYLCASSFRVRFDEQFFGPGTRLTVL.

This clone was detected once. V and J are TRBV29-1 and TRBJ2-7, with 8 positions matching TRBD1. CDR1 and CDR2 (germline): SQVTM, ANQGSEA. Trimming took 6 bases from V and 6 from J; bases not matched to a gene: 10. The CDR3 totals 13 residues. CDR3 DNA: TGCAGCGTGGGAGGACAGGGCAGCCGCGAGCAGTACTTC. As protein: CSVGGQGSREQYF.

This sequence joins TRBV4-3 and TRBJ2-5, with a tentative D call TRBD2 (6 bases). Deletions cut 0 bases from V and 1 base from J, with 9 bases between. From germline, CDR1 is LGHNA and CDR2 YSLEER. The CDR3 length is 15 residues. The CDR3 DNA is TGCGCCAGCAGCCAAGACGTGGGGGGCCAAGAGACCCAGTACTTC. It translates to CASSQDVGGQETQYF.

The rearrangement uses TRBV7-2 and TRBJ2-3; D is possibly TRBD1 or TRBD2 (5 bases each). Trimming took 5 bases from V and 8 from J, leaving 14 bases between them. CDR3 length: 13 residues. Per germline, CDR1 SGHTA and CDR2 FQGNSA. The CDR3 here is CASSPPRDPTQYF. As DNA, the CDR3 is TGTGCCAGCAGCCCCCCCCGGGACCCTACGCAGTATTTT.

In its sample, this clone was seen once. The chain joins TRBV27 to TRBJ2-5, with TRBD1 matching over 8 bases. This CDR3 has 16 amino acids. J gave up 1 base and V 6 bases, and 10 bases lay outside the gene matches. Germline CDR1 is MNHEY and CDR2 is SMNVEV (reference sequence). The CDR3 region is CASRAGTGLSQETQYF. CDR3 DNA sequence: TGTGCCAGCAGAGCCGGGACAGGATTGTCCCAAGAGACCCAGTACTTC.

This chain links TRBV11-2 with TRBJ2-1, with D perhaps TRBD2 (6 bases). CDR3 length: 17 amino acids. From germline, CDR1 is SGHAT and CDR2 FQNNGV. Trimming removed 6 bases from V and 7 bases from J, with 25 bases in between. CDR3 coding DNA: TGTGCCAGCAGTTCCGCCGGGACTGTTTCCCTCGGGAATGAGCAGTTCTTC. This encodes CASSSAGTVSLGNEQFF. Based on the CDR3 plus reference TRBV11-2 and TRBJ2-1, the full variable domain is EAGVAQSPRYKIIEKRQSVAFWCNPISGHATLYWYQQILGQGPKLLIQFQNNGVVDDSQLPKDRFSAERLKGVDSTLKIQPAKLEDSAVYLCASSSAGTVSLGNEQFFGPGTRLTVL.

The genes are TRBV7-9 and TRBJ1-3; D uncertain. Germline CDR1 and CDR2: SEHNR and FQNEAQ (reference sequence). CDR3 length equals 15 residues. The germline V and J ends were trimmed by 7 bases and 0 bases, with 13 bases remaining between them. The CDR3 nucleotides read TGTGCCAGCACCCCCGGACGGCTCTCTGGAAACACCATATATTTT. It yields the protein CASTPGRLSGNTIYF.

The chain links TRBV7-2 to TRBJ1-2; 8 bases line up with TRBD1. CDR1 and CDR2 from the germline V gene are SGHTA and FQGNSA. The CDR3 runs to 16 residues. Unmatched junction bases numbered 12, after V lost 5 bases and J lost 4 bases. CDR3 DNA: TGTGCCAGCAGCCCCCTCGGGACAGGAACCCTCTATGGCTACACCTTC. Translated: CASSPLGTGTLYGYTF.

The chain employs TRBV18 and TRBJ1-1; the match to TRBD1 covers 7 bases. Germline CDR1 is KGHSH and CDR2 is LQKENI. With 5 bases clipped from V and 9 bases from J, the junction kept 3 bases outside the gene matches. The CDR3 loop spans 11 amino acids. The DNA for the CDR3 is TGTGCCAGCTCAACGGGACAGAAAGCTTTCTTT. It encodes CASSTGQKAFF.

V gene TRBV5-1 combines with J gene TRBJ2-1, with TRBD2 matching over 7 bases. The trim removed 0 bases at V and 2 bases at J, leaving 5 bases unmatched. The CDR3 runs to 16 residues. Germline CDR1 SGHRS, CDR2 YFSETQ. CDR3 loop: CASSLAPLAAYNEQFF. CDR3 nucleotide sequence: TGCGCCAGCAGCTTGGCCCCCCTAGCGGCCTACAATGAGCAGTTCTTC.

J is TRBJ2-7 and V is TRBV28; 9 nucleotides match TRBD1. Germline V gene data show CDR1 as MDHEN and CDR2 as SYDVKM. After removal of 4 bases from V and 2 bases from J, the junction contained 9 bases not matched to a gene. The CDR3 extends over 16 amino acids. The DNA of the CDR3 is TGTGCCAGCAGTTCCCCTCCGGGACAGGGCCCCTACGAGCAGTACTTC. It translates to CASSSPPGQGPYEQYF.

V and J are TRBV6-6 and TRBJ1-2; D may be TRBD1 (5 bases). Germline V CDR1 and CDR2: MNHNY, SVGAGI (reference sequence). The CDR3 contains 16 residues. V was shortened by 0 bases and J by 1 base, with 12 bases between the two germline ends. The CDR3 loop reads CASSYSTDTYNYGYTF. CDR3 sequence (DNA): TGTGCCAGCAGTTACTCAACGGACACGTATAACTATGGCTACACCTTC.

V and J are TRBV28 and TRBJ2-7, with TRBD2 identical over 7 bases. CDR1 is MDHEN and CDR2 is SYDVKM in the germline V gene. Trimming took 7 bases from V and 10 from J; bases not matched to a gene: 13. This CDR3 is 13 amino acids long. The CDR3 region is CASISLIGGSQYF. The CDR3 DNA sequence: TGTGCCAGCATCTCGTTGATCGGGGGGAGTCAGTACTTC.

This chain uses TRBV6-5 with TRBJ1-2; weak D call: TRBD1 (6 bases). The CDR3 has 12 residues. The V gene's germline CDR1 is MNHEY and CDR2 SVGAGI. V shed 2 bases and J shed 11 bases, with 12 bases lying between them. CDR3 nucleotide sequence: TGTGCCAGCAGTTACGCGGGACAAAGGTACACCTTC. The encoded protein is CASSYAGQRYTF.